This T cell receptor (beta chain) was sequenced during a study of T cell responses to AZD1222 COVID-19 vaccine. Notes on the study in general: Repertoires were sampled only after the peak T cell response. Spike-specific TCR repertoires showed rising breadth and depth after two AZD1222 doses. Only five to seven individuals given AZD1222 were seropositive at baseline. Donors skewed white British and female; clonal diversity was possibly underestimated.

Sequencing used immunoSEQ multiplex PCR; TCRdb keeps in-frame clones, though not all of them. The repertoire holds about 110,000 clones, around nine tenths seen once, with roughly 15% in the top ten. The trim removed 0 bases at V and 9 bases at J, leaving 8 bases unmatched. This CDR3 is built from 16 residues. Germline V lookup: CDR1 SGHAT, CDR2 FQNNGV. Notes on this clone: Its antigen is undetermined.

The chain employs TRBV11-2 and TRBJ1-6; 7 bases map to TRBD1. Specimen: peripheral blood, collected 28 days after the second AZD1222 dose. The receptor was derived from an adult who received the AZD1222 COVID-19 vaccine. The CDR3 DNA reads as TGTGCCAGCAGCTTAGATCTTCGACAGGGTACTTCACCCCTCCACTTT. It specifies CASSLDLRQGTSPLHF.